The text below deals with one TCR beta chain. This clonotype was counted at least ten times. Its antigen remains undetermined. No base quality information exists; no much larger clone differs at one position. The meaning of the sample's time point label: sample taken at primary tumor resection. TCR sequencing used whole RNA extracted from tumor and nontumor lung tissue, or from cryopreserved PBMC samples, without cell sorting. Donors were under 95 patients with early-stage, untreated non-small cell lung cancer from the lung TRACERx cohort. A patient was chosen for TCR sequencing only when enough RNA was available from at least two tumor regions. These data come from a study of spatial heterogeneity in lung cancer (dated by TCRdb to between 2018 and 2021). As for the study more broadly: Beta-chain transcripts were consistently detected in greater numbers than alpha-chain transcripts, which likely reflects a higher abundance of beta-chain transcripts. In the raw uncorrected reads, each unique combination of TCR and UMI appeared more than ten times on average. TCR alpha and beta repertoires were quantitatively compared across multiple tumor regions, matched nontumor lung and blood in non-small cell lung cancer. The study linked features of the TCR repertoire to counts of nonsynonymous mutations, which were determined by whole-exome sequencing of tumor tissue. At surgery, both alpha and beta chains were TCR-sequenced in over 200 tumor regions, fewer than 85 matched nontumor lung samples and some 58 PBMC samples.

Results and caveats for the whole study, not just this receptor: Additional single-cell paired TCR alpha and beta sequencing was considered necessary to confirm, at a functional level, the hypothesis that regional TCRs recognize regional mutations. Ubiquitous expanded tumor TCRs were detected in blood more often at tumor resection than at routine follow-up.

The CDR3 numbers 15 residues from cysteine through phenylalanine. The entry retains the CDR3 DNA only, 45 bases that are in frame from base 1. CDR1 and CDR2 are drawn from the germline V gene: SGHTA, FQGTGA. V is shortened by 2 bases, J by 2 bases, and the region joining them spans 11 bases. The library was built by means of 5' RACE. Data came from a NextSeq 500. The TCR library protocol attached a unique molecular identifier to each TCR cDNA molecule to allow correction of PCR and sequencing errors. For the original study's pipeline: Decombinator tools were used for TCR identification, UMI-based error correction and CDR3 extraction. TCRs above a frequency of 2 per 1,000, corresponding to the top 1% of the tumor frequency distribution, were defined as expanded. Each repertoire was subsampled 100 times to 5,000 TCRs, after which Renyi diversity was computed with the R vegan package. To build CDR3 similarity networks, amino acid triplet string-kernel similarity was used, and CDR3s were connected when their pairwise similarity was above 0.82. TCRdb ran its own pipeline on the public reads, namely fastp trimming at Q25 and MiXCR clone calling, and kept in-frame beta chains. Records with the same CDR3 protein are collapsed into one entry carrying the most frequent genes and DNA. The V and J calls and clone size come from TCRdb's table, not from the authors' own analysis. The sample profile shows 20,000 to 25,000 distinct CDR3 sequences; 3.5% to 5.5% of them were found once. 30% to 35% of the sample lies in the top ten.

Source: PBMCs, taken at surgery. The chain is encoded by TRBV7-3 joined to TRBJ2-3; possibly the D gene is TRBD1, per 6 matching bases. This TCR was recovered from a male donor with early-stage non-small cell lung cancer. For the CDR3, the sequence is CASSLQGSFTDTQYF. The DNA is TGTGCCAGCAGCTTACAGGGGAGCTTCACAGATACGCAGTATTTT.